Included here is one TCR beta chain sequence, with context. What it binds is unknown. The data originate from a study of cytomegalovirus exposure and HLA in healthy donors. Study-wide findings and caveats: Apparent HLA restriction characterized most CMV-associated TCR beta chains in a later analysis.

Researchers ran the PCR with 60 Vbeta and 13 Jbeta primers. TCRdb keeps only in-frame clones here, not all; method: immunoSEQ multiplex PCR. The data contain 80,000 to 95,000 clones, almost 85% of them singletons. The CDR3 is 13 residues long. The V end lost 7 bases, the J end lost 5 bases, and 16 bases lay between the germline ends. Germline V gene lookup returns CDR1 SQVTM and CDR2 ANQGSEA. This chain connects TRBV29-1 to TRBJ2-3, with D unresolved. The sequenced sample consisted of PBMCs. The sequence derives from a woman aged 18-29 years in good health and CMV-seropositive. The CDR3 sequence is CSASGRLVDTQYF. CDR3 bases: TGCAGCGCTTCTGGCCGACTCGTAGATACGCAGTATTTT.